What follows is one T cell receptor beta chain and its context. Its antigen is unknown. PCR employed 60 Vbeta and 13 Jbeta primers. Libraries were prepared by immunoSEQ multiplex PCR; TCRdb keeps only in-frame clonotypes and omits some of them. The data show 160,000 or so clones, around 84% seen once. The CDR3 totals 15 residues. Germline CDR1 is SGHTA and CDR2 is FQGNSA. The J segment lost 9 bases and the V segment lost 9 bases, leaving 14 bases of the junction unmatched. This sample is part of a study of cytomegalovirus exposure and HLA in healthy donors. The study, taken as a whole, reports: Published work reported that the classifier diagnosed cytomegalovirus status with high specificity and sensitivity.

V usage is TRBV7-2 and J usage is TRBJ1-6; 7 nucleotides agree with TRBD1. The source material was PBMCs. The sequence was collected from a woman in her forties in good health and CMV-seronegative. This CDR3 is CARGAGTASISPLHF. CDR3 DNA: TGTGCCAGAGGTGCCGGGACAGCCTCGATTTCACCCCTCCACTTT.